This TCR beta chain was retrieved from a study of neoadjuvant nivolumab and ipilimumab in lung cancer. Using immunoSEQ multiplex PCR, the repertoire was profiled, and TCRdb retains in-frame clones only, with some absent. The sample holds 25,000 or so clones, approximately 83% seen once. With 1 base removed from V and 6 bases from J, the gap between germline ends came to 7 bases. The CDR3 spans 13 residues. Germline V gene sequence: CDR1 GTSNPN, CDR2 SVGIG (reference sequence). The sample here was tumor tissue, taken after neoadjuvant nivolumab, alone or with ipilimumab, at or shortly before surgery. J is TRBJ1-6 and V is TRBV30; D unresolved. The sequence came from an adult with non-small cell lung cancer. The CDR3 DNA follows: TGTGCCTGGAGTGGCCAGACTAATTCACCCCTCCACTTT. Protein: CAWSGQTNSPLHF.